Sequencing of this TCR beta chain was carried out in a study of blood T cell repertoires in COVID-19. On the study more broadly: Sources were T cells, B-cell-depleted T cells, or PBMCs; the material itself was cDNA or gDNA.

The CDR3 extends over 14 amino acids. Here immunoSEQ multiplex PCR was the method, and the copy in TCRdb shows in-frame clones only, minus some. In the table there are approximately 75,000 clones, roughly 82% of which are singletons. The J gene is TRBJ2-5, the V gene TRBV21-1; the D call TRBD2 from the table was never checked on the DNA. TRBV21-1 represents a pseudogene. Specimen: peripheral blood. The sequence came from a woman aged 50 to 60 with acute or convalescent COVID-19. CDR3 sequence reads: CASSPASSGETQYF. The CDR3 DNA is TGTGCCAGCAGCCCCGCGTCGAGTGGAGAGACCCAGTACTTC.